The table lists the clone carrying this T cell receptor beta chain with many counts. Its antigen is not identified. Sample time point: newly diagnosed GD, antithyroid drugs for less than 3 months. PBMCs provided the RNA from which the TCR library was made. Sequencing libraries for TCR beta were prepared with iRepertoire HTBI primers and Arm-PCR of CDR3 regions. MiXCR was run by TCRdb on the multiplex PCR reads, yielding one entry per CDR3 protein. The data show approximately 400,000 distinct CDR3 sequences, 15% seen once. This entry belongs to a study of regulatory T cells in long-lasting Graves disease. Study-wide background: Antithyroid drugs had been taken by newly diagnosed Graves' patients for under 3 months.

The V and J ends lost 0 bases and 6 bases respectively, with 10 bases between them. Germline-derived CDR1 and CDR2 are DFQATT and SNEGSKA (reference sequence). The CDR3 sequence is 13 residues long. Study-wide findings and caveats: Newly diagnosed Graves' patients exceeded persistent ones in TCR diversity.

These records were also assigned to another study, of T cells in Graves' hyperthyroidism and ophthalmopathy. This second study says: HTBI primers were used for first-round RT-PCR of the TCR CDR3.

This sequence was found in a middle-aged woman with Graves disease. The material was peripheral blood mononuclear cells (PBMCs), obtained at new diagnosis, from a patient treated with antithyroid drugs. The chain carries TRBV20-1 and TRBJ2-3; no clear D gene. For the CDR3, the DNA is TGCAGTGCTAGAGATACCGGTGTGGATACGCAGTATTTT. Translating it yields CSARDTGVDTQYF.